This T cell receptor beta chain was sequenced for a study of blood T cell repertoires in COVID-19. Patients of the Seattle cohort, enrolled during active infection, were followed longitudinally. Assay used: immunoSEQ multiplex PCR; TCRdb lists only in-frame clones, some missing. The sample lists under 65,000 clones, around nine tenths seen once, with around 6.4% in the top ten. J gave up 3 bases and V 3 bases, and 2 bases lay outside the gene matches. The CDR3 is 14 residues long. The V gene's germline CDR1 is MGHDK and CDR2 SYGVNS. J is TRBJ2-1 and V is TRBV25-1, with 7 bases fitting TRBD1. Sequenced sample: peripheral blood. The source of this sequence is a woman aged 55-75 years with COVID-19, enrolled during active disease. The CDR3 bases are TGTGCCAGCAGTGATGGGACAGACTACAATGAGCAGTTCTTC. Translated: CASSDGTDYNEQFF.